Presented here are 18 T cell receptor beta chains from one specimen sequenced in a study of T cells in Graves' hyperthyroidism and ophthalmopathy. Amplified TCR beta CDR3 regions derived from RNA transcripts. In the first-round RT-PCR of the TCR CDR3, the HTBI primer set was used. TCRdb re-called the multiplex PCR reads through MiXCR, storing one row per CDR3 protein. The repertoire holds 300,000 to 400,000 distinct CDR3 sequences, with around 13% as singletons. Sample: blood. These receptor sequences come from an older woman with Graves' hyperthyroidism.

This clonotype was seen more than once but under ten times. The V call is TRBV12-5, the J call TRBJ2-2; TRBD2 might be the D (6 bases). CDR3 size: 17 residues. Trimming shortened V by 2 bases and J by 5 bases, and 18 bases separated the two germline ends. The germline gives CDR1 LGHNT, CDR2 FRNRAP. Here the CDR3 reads CASGLPTGVPGTGELFF. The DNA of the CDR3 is TGTGCTAGTGGTTTGCCAACGGGGGTCCCGGGTACCGGGGAGCTGTTTTTT.

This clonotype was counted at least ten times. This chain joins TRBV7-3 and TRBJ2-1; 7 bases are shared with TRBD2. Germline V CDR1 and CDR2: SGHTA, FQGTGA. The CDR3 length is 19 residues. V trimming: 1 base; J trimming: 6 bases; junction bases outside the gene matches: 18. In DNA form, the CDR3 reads TGTGCCAGCAGCTTAAAATCCCCCCCGCTAGCGGAGGGACTCAATGAGCAGTTCTTC. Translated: CASSLKSPPLAEGLNEQFF.

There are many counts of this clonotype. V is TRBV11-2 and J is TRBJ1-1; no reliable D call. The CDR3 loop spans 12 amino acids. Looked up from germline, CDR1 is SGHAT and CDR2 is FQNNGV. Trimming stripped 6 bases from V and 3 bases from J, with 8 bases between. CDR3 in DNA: TGTGCCAGCAGTTTTTTTGACACTGAAGCTTTCTTT. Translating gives CASSFFDTEAFF.

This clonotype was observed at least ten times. The CDR3 loop is CASRLGNQETQYF. The CDR3 bases are TGTGCCAGCAGGCTCGGGAACCAAGAGACCCAGTACTTC. The rearrangement links TRBV6-1 to TRBJ2-5; D may be TRBD2 (5 bases). The CDR3 is 13 amino acids. The germline V gene has CDR1 MNHNS and CDR2 SASEGT. The V and J ends lost 6 bases and 0 bases respectively, with 8 bases between them.

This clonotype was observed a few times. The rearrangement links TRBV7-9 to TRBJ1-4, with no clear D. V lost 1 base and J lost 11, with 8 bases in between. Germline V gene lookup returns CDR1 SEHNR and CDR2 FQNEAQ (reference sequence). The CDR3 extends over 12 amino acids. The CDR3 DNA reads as TGTGCCAGCAGCTTAGAGGTCTCCAAACTGTTTTTT. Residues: CASSLEVSKLFF.

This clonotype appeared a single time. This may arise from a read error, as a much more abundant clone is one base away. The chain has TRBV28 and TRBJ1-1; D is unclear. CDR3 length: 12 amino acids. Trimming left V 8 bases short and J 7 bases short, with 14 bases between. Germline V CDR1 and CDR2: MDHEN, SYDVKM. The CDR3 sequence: CASGYIQGEAFF. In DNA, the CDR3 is TGTGCCAGCGGTTATATCCAAGGTGAAGCTTTCTTT.

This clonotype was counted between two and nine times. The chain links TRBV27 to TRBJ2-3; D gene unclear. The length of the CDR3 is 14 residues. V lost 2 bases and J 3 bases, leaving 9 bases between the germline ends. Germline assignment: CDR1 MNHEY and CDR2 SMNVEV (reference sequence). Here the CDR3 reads CASSLERSTDTQYF. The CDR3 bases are TGTGCCAGCAGTTTAGAAAGGAGTACAGATACGCAGTATTTT.

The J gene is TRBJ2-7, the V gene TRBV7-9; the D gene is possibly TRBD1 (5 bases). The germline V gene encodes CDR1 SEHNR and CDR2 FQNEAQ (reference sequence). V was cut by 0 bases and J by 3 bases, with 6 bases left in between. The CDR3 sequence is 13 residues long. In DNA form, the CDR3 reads TGTGCCAGCAGCTTAGCCAGGGACTACGAGCAGTACTTC. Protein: CASSLARDYEQYF.

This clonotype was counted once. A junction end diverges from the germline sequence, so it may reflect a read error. CDR3 sequence reads: CASSLGSNYSYTF. As DNA, the CDR3 is TGTGCCAGCAGCTTAGGGAGTAACTATAGCTACACCTTC. V usage is TRBV7-2 and J usage is TRBJ1-2; D not resolved. This CDR3 has 13 amino acids. Germline loops: CDR1 SGHTA, CDR2 FQGNSA.

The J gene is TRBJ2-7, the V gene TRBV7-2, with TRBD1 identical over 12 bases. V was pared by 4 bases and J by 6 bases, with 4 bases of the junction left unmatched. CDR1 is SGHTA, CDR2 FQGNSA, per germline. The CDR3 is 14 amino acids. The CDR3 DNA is TGTGCCAGCAGCTCGGGACAGGGGGCTCTCGAGCAGTACTTC. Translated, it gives CASSSGQGALEQYF.

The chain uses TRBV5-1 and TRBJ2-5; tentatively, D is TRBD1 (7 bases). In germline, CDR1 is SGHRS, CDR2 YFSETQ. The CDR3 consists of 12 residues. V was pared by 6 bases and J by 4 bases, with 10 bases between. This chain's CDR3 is CASMQGGETQYF. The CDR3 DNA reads TGCGCCAGCATGCAGGGGGGAGAGACCCAGTACTTC.

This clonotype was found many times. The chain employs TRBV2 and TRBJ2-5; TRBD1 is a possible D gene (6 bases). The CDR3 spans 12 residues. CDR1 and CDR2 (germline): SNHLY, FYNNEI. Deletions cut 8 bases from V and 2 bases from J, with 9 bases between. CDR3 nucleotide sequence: TGTGCCAGCCAGGGGCGGCAAGAGACCCAGTACTTC. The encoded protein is CASQGRQETQYF.

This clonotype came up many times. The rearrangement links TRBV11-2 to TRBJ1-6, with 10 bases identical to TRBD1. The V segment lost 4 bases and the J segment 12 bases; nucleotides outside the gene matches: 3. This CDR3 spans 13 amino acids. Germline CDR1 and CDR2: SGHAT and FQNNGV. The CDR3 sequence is CASSSTGGQPLHF. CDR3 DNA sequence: TGTGCCAGCAGCTCGACAGGGGGCCAACCCCTCCACTTT.

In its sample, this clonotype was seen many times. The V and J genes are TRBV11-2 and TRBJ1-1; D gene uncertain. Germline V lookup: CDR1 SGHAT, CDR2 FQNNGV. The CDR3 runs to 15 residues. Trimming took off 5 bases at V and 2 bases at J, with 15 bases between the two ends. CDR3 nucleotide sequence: TGTGCCAGCAGCCCTCCGGCTGGGAGAAACACTGAAGCTTTCTTT. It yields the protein CASSPPAGRNTEAFF.

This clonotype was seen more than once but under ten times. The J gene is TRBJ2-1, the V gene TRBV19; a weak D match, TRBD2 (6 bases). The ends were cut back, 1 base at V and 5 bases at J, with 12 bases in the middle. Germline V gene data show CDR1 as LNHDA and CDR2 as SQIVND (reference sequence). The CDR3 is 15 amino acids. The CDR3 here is CASSIVMAGNNEQFF. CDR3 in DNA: TGTGCCAGTAGTATAGTTATGGCGGGGAACAATGAGCAGTTCTTC.

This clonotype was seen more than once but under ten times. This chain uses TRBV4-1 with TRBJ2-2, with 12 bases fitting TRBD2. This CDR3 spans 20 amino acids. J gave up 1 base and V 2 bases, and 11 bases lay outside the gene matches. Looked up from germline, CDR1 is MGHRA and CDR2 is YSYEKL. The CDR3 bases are TGCGCCAGCAGCCAATACCCTCCCCCGACTAGCGGGAGGAACACCGGGGAGCTGTTTTTT. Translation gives CASSQYPPPTSGRNTGELFF.

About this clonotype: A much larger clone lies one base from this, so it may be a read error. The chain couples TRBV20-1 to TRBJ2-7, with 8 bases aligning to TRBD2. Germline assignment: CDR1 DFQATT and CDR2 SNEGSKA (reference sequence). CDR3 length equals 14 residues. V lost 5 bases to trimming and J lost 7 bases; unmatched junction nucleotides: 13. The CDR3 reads CSAAREAGVTEQYF. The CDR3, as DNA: TGCAGTGCTGCCCGGGAAGCGGGAGTTACTGAGCAGTACTTC.

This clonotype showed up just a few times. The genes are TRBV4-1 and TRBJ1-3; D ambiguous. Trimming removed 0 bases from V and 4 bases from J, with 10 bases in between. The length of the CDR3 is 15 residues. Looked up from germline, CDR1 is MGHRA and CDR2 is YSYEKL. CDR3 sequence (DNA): TGCGCCAGCAGCCAAGATCCTATCTTGGGAAACACCATATATTTT. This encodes CASSQDPILGNTIYF.